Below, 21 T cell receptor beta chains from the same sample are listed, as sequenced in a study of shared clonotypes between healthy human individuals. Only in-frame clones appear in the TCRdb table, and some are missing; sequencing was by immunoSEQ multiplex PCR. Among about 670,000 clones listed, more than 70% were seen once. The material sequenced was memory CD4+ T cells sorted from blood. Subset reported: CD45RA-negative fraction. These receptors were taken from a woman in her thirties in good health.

CDR3 sequence reads: CASSLAEGARYEQYF. The DNA of the CDR3 is TGTGCCAGCAGCTTAGCGGAGGGGGCGCGTTACGAGCAGTACTTC. This chain connects TRBV7-9 to TRBJ2-7, with D tentatively TRBD1 (7 bases). This CDR3 comprises 15 residues. Trimming removed 0 bases from V and 4 bases from J, with 13 bases in between. Germline-derived CDR1 and CDR2 are SEHNR and FQNEAQ (reference sequence).

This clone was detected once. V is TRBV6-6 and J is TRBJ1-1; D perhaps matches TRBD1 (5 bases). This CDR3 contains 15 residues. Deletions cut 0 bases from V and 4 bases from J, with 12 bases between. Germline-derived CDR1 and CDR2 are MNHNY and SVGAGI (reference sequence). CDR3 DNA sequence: TGTGCCAGCAGTTACTCCGAGGCAGGGAGCACTGAAGCTTTCTTT. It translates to CASSYSEAGSTEAFF.

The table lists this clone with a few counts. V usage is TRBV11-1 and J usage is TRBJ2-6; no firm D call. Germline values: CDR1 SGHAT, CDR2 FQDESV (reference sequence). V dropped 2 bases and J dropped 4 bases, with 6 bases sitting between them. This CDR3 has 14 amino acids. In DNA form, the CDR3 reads TGTGCCAGCAGCTTAATTACCGGGGCCAACGTCCTGACTTTC. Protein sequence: CASSLITGANVLTF.

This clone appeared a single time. The CDR3 DNA follows: TGTGCCAGCAGCTTAGCGGCATGGTACAATCAGCCCCAGCATTTT. The encoded protein is CASSLAAWYNQPQHF. V is TRBV7-8 and J is TRBJ1-5; D is unresolved. Germline-derived CDR1 and CDR2 are SGHVS and FQNEAQ. This CDR3 spans 15 amino acids. V was cut by 0 bases and J by 3 bases, with 9 bases left in between.

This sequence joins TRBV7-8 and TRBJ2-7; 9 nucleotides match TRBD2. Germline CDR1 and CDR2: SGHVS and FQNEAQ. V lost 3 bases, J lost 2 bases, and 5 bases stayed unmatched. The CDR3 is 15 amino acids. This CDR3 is CASSFTSSGTYEQYF. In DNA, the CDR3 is TGTGCCAGCAGCTTTACTTCTAGCGGGACCTACGAGCAGTACTTC.

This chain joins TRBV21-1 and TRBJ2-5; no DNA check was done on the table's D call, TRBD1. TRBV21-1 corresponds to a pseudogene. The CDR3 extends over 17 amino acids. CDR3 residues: CASNPPGLGQGEETQYF. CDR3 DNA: TGTGCCAGCAACCCTCCCGGCCTGGGACAGGGAGAAGAGACCCAGTACTTC.

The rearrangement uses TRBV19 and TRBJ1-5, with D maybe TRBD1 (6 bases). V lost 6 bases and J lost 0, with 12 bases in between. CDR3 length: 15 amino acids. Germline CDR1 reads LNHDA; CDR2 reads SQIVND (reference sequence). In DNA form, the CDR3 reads TGTGCCAGTAGGAGAACAGGGTATAGCAATCAGCCCCAGCATTTT. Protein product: CASRRTGYSNQPQHF.

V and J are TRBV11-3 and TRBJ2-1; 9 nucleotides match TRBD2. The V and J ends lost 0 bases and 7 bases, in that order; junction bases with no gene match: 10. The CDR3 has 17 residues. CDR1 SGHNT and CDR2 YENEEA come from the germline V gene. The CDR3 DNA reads TGTGCCAGCAGCTTAGATCGAGGCGGGAGGGCTGCAAATGAGCAGTTCTTC. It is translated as CASSLDRGGRAANEQFF.

This chain's CDR3 is CASSGLTVPYEQYF. The CDR3 bases are TGTGCCAGCAGTGGCCTCACGGTCCCCTACGAGCAGTACTTC. The chain has TRBV6-5 and TRBJ2-7, with D unclear. V was clipped by 5 bases and J by 2 bases, with 13 bases between them. The CDR3 length is 14 residues. Germline V gives CDR1 MNHEY, CDR2 SVGAGI.

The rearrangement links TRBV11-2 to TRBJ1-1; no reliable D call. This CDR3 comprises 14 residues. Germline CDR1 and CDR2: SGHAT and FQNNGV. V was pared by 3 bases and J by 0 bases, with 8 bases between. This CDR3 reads CASSFEGMNTEAFF. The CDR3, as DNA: TGTGCCAGCAGCTTCGAAGGTATGAACACTGAAGCTTTCTTT.

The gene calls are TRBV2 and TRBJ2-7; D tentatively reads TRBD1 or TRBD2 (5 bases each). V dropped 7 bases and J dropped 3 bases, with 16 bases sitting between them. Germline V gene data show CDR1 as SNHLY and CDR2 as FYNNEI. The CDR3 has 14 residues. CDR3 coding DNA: TGTGCCAGCAAGGGACCTACGGGCGACTACGAGCAGTACTTC. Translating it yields CASKGPTGDYEQYF.

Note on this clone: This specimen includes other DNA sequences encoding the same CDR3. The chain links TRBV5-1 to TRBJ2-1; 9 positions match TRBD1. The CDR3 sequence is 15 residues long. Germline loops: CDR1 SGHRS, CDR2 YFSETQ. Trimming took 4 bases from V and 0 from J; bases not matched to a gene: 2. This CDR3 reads CASSEDRGSYNEQFF. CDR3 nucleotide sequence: TGCGCCAGCAGCGAGGACAGGGGCTCCTACAATGAGCAGTTCTTC.

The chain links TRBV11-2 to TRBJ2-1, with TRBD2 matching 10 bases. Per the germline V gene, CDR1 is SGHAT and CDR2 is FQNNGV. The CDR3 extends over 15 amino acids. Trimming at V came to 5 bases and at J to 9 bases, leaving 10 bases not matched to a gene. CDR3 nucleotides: TGTGCCAGCAGCGTTTCTAGCGGGAGTACTATTGAGCAGTTCTTC. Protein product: CASSVSSGSTIEQFF.

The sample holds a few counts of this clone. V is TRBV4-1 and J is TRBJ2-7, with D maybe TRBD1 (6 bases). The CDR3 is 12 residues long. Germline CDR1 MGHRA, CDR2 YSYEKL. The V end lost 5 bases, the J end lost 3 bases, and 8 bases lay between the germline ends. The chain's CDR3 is CASSKDSYEQYF. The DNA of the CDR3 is TGCGCCAGCAGCAAGGACAGCTACGAGCAGTACTTC.

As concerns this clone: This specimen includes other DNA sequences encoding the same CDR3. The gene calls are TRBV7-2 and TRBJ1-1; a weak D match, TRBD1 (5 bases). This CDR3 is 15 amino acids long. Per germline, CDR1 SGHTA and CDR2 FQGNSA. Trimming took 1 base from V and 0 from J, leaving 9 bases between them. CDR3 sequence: CASSLGPGLNTEAFF. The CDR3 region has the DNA TGTGCCAGCAGCTTAGGTCCAGGGTTGAACACTGAAGCTTTCTTT. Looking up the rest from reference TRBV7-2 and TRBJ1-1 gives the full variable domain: GAGVSQSPSNKVTEKGKDVELRCDPISGHTALYWYRQSLGQGLEFLIYFQGNSAPDKSGLPSDRFSAERTGGSVSTLTIQRTQQEDSAVYLCASSLGPGLNTEAFFGQGTRLTVV.

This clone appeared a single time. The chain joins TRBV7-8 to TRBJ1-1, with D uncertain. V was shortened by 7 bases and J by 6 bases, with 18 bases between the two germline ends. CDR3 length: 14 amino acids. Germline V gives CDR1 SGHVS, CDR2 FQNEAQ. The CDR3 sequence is CASKSNSGVAEAFF. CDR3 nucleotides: TGTGCCAGCAAAAGCAACTCGGGTGTCGCTGAAGCTTTCTTT.

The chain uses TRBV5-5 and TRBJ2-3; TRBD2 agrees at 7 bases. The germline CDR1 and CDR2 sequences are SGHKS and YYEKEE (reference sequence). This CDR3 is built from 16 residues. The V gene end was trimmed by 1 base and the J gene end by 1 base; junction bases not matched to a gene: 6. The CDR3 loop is CASSLNRGVGTDTQYF. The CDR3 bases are TGTGCCAGCAGCTTGAATCGGGGGGTGGGCACAGATACGCAGTATTTT.

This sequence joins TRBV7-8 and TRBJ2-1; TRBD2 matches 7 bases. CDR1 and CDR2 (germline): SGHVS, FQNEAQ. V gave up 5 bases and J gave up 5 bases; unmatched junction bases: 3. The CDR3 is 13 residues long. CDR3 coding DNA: TGTGCCAGCAGCGCGGGACTAAACAATGAGCAGTTCTTC. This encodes CASSAGLNNEQFF.

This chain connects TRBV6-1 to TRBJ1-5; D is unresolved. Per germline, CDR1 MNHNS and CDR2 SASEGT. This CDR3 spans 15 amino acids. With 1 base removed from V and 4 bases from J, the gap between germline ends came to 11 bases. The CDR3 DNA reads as TGTGCCAGCAGTGAAGTCGGACCGCTGAATCAGCCCCAGCATTTT. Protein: CASSEVGPLNQPQHF.

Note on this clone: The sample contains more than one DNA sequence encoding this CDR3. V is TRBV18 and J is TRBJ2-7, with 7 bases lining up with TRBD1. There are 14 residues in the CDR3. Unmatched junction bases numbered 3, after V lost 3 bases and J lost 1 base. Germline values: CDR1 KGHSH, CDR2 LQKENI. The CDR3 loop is CASSPSTGSYEQYF. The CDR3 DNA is TGTGCCAGCTCACCCTCGACAGGGTCCTACGAGCAGTACTTC.

CDR3 amino acids: CASSLVGGGRGKTQYF. The CDR3 DNA follows: TGTGCCAGCAGCTTGGTTGGTGGCGGGAGAGGGAAGACCCAGTACTTC. The chain couples TRBV5-4 to TRBJ2-5; 7 bases fit TRBD2. The junction had 11 bases not matched to a gene; V was cut back by 0 bases and J by 6 bases. The germline CDR1 and CDR2 sequences are SGHNT and YYREEE (reference sequence). The CDR3 is 16 residues long.